This TCR beta chain is from a study of T-cell reconstitution after alpha-beta-depleted transplantation in children. A TCRbeta library incorporating unique molecular identifiers was prepared. TCRdb reprocessed the PCR reads with MiXCR, giving one entry per CDR3 protein. Here the sample spans about 370,000 distinct CDR3 sequences, around 21% being singletons. Trimming removed 0 bases at V and 5 bases at J, with 6 bases between. The germline gives CDR1 LNHNV, CDR2 YYDKDF (reference sequence). The CDR3 sequence is 13 residues long. The chain uses TRBV15 and TRBJ2-3; D not resolved. This clonotype originated in a human donor who donated a stem cell graft to a child with acute myeloid leukemia. The input for sequencing was PBMCs from the stem cell graft donor, taken from the stem cell graft. Here the CDR3 reads CATSRDPGDTQYF. DNA for the CDR3: TGTGCCACCAGCAGAGATCCAGGAGATACGCAGTATTTT. The full variable domain, with the rest looked up from reference TRBV15 and TRBJ2-3, is DAMVIQNPRYQVTQFGKPVTLSCSQTLNHNVMYWYQQKSSQAPKLLFHYYDKDFNNEADTPDNFQSRRPNTSFCFLDIRSPGLGDTAMYLCATSRDPGDTQYFGPGTRLTVL.